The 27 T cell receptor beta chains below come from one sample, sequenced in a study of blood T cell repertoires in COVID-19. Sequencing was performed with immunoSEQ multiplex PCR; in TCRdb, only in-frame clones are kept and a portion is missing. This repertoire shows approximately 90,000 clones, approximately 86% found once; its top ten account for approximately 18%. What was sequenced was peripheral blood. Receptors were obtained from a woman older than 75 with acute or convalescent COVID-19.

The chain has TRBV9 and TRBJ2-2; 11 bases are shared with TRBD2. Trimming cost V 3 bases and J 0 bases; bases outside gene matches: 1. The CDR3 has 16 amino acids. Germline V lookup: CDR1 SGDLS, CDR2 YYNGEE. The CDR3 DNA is TGTGCCAGCAGCGCTAGCGGGGGGACGAACACCGGGGAGCTGTTTTTT. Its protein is CASSASGGTNTGELFF.

CDR3 sequence reads: CASSPPPTGRPREKLFF. DNA for the CDR3: TGTGCCAGCAGCCCACCTCCCACAGGGCGCCCCCGTGAAAAACTGTTTTTT. The chain combines TRBV28 with TRBJ1-4; the D gene is possibly TRBD1 (6 bases). Germline V lookup: CDR1 MDHEN, CDR2 SYDVKM. Between the trimmed V and J ends, which lost 6 bases and 7 bases, there was a span of 24 bases. The CDR3 sequence is 17 residues long. The full variable domain, its missing parts supplied by reference TRBV28 and TRBJ1-4, is DVKVTQSSRYLVKRTGEKVFLECVQDMDHENMFWYRQDPGLGLRLIYFSYDVKMKEKGDIPEGYSVSREKKERFSLILESASTNQTSMYLCASSPPPTGRPREKLFFGSGTQLSVL.

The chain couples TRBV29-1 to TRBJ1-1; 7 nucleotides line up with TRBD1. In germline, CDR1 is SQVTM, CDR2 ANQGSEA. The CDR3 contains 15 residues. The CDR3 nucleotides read TGCAGGGCTACAGGGGTTCAGGGTATCAACACTGAAGCTTTCTTT. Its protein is CRATGVQGINTEAFF. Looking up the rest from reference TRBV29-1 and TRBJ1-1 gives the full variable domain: SAVISQKPSRDICQRGTSLTIQCQVDSQVTMMFWYRQQPGQSLTLIATANQGSEATYESGFVIDKFPISRPNLTFSTLTVSNMSPEDSSIYLCRATGVQGINTEAFFGQGTRLTVV.

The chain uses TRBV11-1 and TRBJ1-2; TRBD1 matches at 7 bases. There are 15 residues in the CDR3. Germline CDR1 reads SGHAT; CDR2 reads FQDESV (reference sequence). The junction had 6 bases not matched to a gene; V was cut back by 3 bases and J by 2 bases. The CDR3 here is CASSFGTEGNYGYTF. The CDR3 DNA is TGTGCCAGCAGCTTTGGGACAGAAGGGAACTATGGCTACACCTTC.

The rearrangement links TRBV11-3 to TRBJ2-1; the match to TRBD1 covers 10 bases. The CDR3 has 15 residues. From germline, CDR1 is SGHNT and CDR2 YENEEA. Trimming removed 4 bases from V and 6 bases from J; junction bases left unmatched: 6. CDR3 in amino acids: CASSYAGTGVNEQFF. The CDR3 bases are TGTGCCAGCAGCTATGCCGGGACAGGGGTCAATGAGCAGTTCTTC.

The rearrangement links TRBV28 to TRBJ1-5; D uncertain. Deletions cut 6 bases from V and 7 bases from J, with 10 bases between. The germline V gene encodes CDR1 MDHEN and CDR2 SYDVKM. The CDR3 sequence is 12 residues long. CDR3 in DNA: TGTGCCAGCAGGGAGGTATCCCAGCCCCAGCATTTT. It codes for CASREVSQPQHF.

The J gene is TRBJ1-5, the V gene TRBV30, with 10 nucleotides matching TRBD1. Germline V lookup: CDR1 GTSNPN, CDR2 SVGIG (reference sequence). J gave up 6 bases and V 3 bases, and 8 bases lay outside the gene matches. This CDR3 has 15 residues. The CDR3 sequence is CAWSRGGTGVQPQHF. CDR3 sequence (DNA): TGTGCCTGGAGCCGGGGGGGGACAGGGGTTCAGCCCCAGCATTTT.

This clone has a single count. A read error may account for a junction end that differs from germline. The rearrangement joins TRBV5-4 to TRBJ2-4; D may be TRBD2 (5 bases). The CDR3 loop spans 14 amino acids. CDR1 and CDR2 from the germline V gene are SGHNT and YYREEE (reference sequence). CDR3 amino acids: CASSLPDGKNIQYF. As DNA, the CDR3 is TGTGCCAGCAGCTTACCGGACGGGAAAAACATTCAGTACTTT.

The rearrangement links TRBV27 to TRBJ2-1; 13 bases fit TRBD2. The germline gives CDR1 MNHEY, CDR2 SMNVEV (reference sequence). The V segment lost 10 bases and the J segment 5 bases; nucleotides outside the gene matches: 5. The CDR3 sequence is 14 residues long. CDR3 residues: CATRGTSGDNEQFF. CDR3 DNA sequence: TGTGCCACCAGAGGGACTAGCGGGGACAATGAGCAGTTCTTC.

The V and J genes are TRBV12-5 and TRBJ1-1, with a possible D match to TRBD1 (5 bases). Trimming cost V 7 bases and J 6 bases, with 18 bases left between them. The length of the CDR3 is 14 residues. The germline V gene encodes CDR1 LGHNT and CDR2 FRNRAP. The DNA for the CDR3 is TGTGCTAGTGTCCGCACCGGGGACTATGCTGAAGCTTTCTTT. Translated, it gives CASVRTGDYAEAFF.

CDR3 bases: TGTGCCAGCAGTGAAGGACAGAACACTGAAGCTTTCTTT. It encodes CASSEGQNTEAFF. The V gene is TRBV6-1, the J gene TRBJ1-1, with D hard to call. There are 13 residues in the CDR3. The V gene lost 1 base and the J gene lost 1 base, with 4 bases spanning the gap. Germline V gene data show CDR1 as MNHNS and CDR2 as SASEGT.

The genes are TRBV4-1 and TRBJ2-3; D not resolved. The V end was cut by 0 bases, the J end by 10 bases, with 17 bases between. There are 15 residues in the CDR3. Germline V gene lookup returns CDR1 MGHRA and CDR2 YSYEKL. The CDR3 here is CASSQDYPLQLAQYF. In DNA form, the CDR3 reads TGCGCCAGCAGCCAAGACTACCCACTCCAACTGGCGCAGTATTTT.

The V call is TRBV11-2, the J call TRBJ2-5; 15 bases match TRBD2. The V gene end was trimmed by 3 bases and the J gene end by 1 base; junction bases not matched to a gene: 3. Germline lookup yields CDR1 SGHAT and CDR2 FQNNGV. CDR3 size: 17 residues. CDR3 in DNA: TGTGCCAGCAGCTTCGGACTAGCGGGGGGGTTCCAAGAGACCCAGTACTTC. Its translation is CASSFGLAGGFQETQYF.

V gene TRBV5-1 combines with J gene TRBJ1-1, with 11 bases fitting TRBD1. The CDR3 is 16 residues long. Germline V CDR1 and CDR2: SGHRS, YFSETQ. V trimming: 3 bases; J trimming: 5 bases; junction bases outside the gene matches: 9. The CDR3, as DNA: TGCGCCAGCAGCTCCCCCCGTGGGACAGGGGGGACTGAAGCTTTCTTT. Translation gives CASSSPRGTGGTEAFF.

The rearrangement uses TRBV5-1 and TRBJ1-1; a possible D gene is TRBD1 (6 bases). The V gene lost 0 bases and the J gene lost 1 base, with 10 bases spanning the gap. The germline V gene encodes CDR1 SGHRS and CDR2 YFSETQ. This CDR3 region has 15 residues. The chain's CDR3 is CASSLVRTANTEAFF. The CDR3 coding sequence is TGCGCCAGCAGCTTGGTTAGGACAGCGAACACTGAAGCTTTCTTT.

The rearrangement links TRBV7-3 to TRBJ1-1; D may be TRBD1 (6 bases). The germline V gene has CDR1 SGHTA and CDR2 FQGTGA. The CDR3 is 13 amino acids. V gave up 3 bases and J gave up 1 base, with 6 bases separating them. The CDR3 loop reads CASSLTGNTEAFF. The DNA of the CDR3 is TGTGCCAGCAGCTTGACAGGGAACACTGAAGCTTTCTTT. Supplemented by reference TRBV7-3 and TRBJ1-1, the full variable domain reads GAGVSQTPSNKVTEKGKYVELRCDPISGHTALYWYRQSLGQGPEFLIYFQGTGAADDSGLPNDRFFAVRPEGSVSTLKIQRTERGDSAVYLCASSLTGNTEAFFGQGTRLTVV.

The CDR3 sequence: CASSHLTTNTEAFF. CDR3 nucleotide sequence: TGTGCCAGCAGCCACCTCACCACTAACACTGAAGCTTTCTTT. The chain combines TRBV3-1 (or the pseudogene TRBV3-2) with TRBJ1-1; D gene uncertain. V gave up 3 bases and J gave up 2 bases, with 10 bases separating them. Germline V CDR1 and CDR2: LGHDT, YNNKEL (reference sequence). The CDR3 is 14 residues long.

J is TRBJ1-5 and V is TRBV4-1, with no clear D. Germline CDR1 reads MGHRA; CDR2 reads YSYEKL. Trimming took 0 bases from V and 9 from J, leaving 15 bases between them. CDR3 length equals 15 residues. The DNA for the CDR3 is TGCGCCAGCAGCCAAGATTCCATTGGCAGTTTGCCCCAGCATTTT. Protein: CASSQDSIGSLPQHF.

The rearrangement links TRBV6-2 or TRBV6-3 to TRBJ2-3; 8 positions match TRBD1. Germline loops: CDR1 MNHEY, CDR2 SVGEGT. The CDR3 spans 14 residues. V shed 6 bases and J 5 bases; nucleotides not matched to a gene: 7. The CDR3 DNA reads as TGTGCCAGCAGCAAGACAGGGGCGAGAGATACGCAGTATTTT. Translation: CASSKTGARDTQYF.

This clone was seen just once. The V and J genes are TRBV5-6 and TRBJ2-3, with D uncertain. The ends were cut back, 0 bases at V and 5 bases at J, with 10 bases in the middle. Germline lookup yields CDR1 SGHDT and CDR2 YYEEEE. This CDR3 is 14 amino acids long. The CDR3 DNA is TGTGCCAGCAGCTTGGCAGGAAGTAAAGATACGCAGTATTTT. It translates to CASSLAGSKDTQYF.

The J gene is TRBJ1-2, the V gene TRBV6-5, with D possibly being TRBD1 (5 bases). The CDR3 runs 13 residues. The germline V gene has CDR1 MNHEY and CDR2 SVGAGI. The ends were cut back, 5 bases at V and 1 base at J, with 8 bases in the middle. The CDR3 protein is CASSPQGNYGYTF. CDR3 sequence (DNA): TGTGCCAGCAGTCCCCAGGGTAACTATGGCTACACCTTC.

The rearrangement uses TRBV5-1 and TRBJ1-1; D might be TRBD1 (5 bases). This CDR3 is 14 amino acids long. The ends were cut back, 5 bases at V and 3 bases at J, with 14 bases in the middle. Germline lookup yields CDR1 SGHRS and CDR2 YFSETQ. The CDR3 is CASRPAGGDTEAFF. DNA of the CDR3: TGCGCCAGCAGGCCGGCTGGGGGGGACACTGAAGCTTTCTTT. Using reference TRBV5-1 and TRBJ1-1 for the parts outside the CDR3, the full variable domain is KAGVTQTPRYLIKTRGQQVTLSCSPISGHRSVSWYQQTPGQGLQFLFEYFSETQRNKGNFPGRFSGRQFSNSRSEMNVSTLELGDSALYLCASRPAGGDTEAFFGQGTRLTVV.

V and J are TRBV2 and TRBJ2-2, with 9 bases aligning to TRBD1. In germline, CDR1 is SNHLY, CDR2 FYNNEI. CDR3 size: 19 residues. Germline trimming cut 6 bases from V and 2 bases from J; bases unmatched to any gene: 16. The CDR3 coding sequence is TGTGCCAGCAGGAGAGCCCGGGACAGGGTTGGGACTAACACCGGGGAGCTGTTTTTT. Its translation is CASRRARDRVGTNTGELFF.

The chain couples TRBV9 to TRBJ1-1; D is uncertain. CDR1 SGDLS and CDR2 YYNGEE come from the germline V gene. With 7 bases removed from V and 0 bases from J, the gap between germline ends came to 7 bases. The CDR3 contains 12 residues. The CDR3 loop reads CASGHLNTEAFF. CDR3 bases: TGTGCCAGCGGTCACTTGAACACTGAAGCTTTCTTT.

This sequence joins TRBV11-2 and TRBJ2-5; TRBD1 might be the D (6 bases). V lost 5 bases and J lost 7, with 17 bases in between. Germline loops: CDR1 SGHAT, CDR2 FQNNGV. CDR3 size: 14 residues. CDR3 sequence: CASSRDISYGTQYF. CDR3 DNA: TGTGCCAGCAGCCGGGACATCTCATACGGGACCCAGTACTTC.

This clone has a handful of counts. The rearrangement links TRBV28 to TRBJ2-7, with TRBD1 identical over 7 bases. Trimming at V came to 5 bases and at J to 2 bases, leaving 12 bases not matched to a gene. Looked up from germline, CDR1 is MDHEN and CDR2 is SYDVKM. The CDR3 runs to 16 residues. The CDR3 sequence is CASSTLSLGQTYEQYF. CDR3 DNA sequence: TGTGCCAGCAGTACCCTGTCACTGGGACAGACCTACGAGCAGTACTTC.

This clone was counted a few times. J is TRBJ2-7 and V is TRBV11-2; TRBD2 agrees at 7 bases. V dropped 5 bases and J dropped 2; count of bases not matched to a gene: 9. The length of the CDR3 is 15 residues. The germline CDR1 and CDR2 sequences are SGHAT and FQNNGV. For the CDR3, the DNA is TGTGCCAGCAGCCTCCTGAGGGAGGGGACCTACGAGCAGTACTTC. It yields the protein CASSLLREGTYEQYF.